This paragraph covers one T cell receptor beta chain sequence. Its antigen remains unidentified. This sample was taken from a study of OX40 agonist ivuxolimab in advanced cancers. CDR3 length: 14 amino acids. V was shortened by 0 bases and J by 2 bases, with 8 bases between the two germline ends. From germline, CDR1 is SGHRS and CDR2 YFSETQ. TCRdb's copy holds only in-frame clones and misses some; the assay was immunoSEQ multiplex PCR. The table shows approximately 100,000 clones, with about 90% occurring only once. Study-level points and caveats: Clonal expansion from baseline to week 6 occurred in both CD4+ and CD8+ T cells.

The chain joins TRBV5-1 to TRBJ1-1; unclear D gene. Sequences were derived from CD4+ or CD8+ T cells sorted from blood, sampled in a trial of the OX40 agonist ivuxolimab. The sequence was collected from an adult with an advanced solid tumor such as melanoma, head and neck, liver or kidney cancer. The CDR3 protein is CASSLGTTNTEAFF. The CDR3 DNA reads as TGCGCCAGCAGCTTGGGGACTACCAACACTGAAGCTTTCTTT.